This T cell receptor beta chain appears in the sequencing data of a study of blood T cell repertoires in COVID-19. Overall study: There were acute and convalescent COVID-19 samples, and they came from the United States, Italy and Spain. From T cells, B-cell-depleted T cells, or PBMCs came the material, which was cDNA or gDNA.

The V gene's germline CDR1 is MGHRA and CDR2 YSYEKL. The CDR3 has 14 amino acids. Unmatched junction bases numbered 6, after V lost 5 bases and J lost 4 bases. Patients from Seattle were sampled longitudinally, starting during active infection. In the authors' workflow: Reference gene primer amplification gave nucleated cell count estimates. TCRdb's table, derived via immunoSEQ multiplex PCR, lists solely in-frame clones and lacks some. V and J calls and clone size are copied from that table; D and trimming were computed from the DNA. In the table there are 110,000 or so clones, around 83% of which are singletons.

This chain connects TRBV4-1 to TRBJ1-1, with 8 bases aligning to TRBD1. Sequenced material: peripheral blood. This clonotype originated in a woman in her sixties or seventies with COVID-19, enrolled during active disease. CDR3 protein: CASSTDRAVTEAFF. DNA of the CDR3: TGCGCCAGCAGCACGGACAGGGCGGTCACTGAAGCTTTCTTT.